This T cell receptor beta chain was identified in a study of blood T cell repertoires in COVID-19. How the authors handled the data: Amplification of reference gene primers was used by the study to estimate nucleated cell counts. Data came from immunoSEQ multiplex PCR; TCRdb stores just in-frame clones and leaves some out. V, J and clone size are taken as reported in that table, and D and trimming were inferred from the DNA itself. The table records under 150,000 clones, over 60% of them present only once. Germline V CDR1 and CDR2: SGHAT, FQNNGV. The germline V and J ends were trimmed by 3 bases and 1 base, with 18 bases remaining between them. The CDR3 has 17 amino acids.

The receptor was derived from a woman in her forties or fifties with active or convalescent COVID-19. Sequencing was carried out using peripheral blood. The J gene is TRBJ2-5, the V gene TRBV11-2; D might be TRBD2 (7 bases). CDR3 nucleotides: TGTGCCAGCAGCTTCACAACAGGGAGGGGACTCCAAGAGACCCAGTACTTC. Its protein product is CASSFTTGRGLQETQYF.